Following are 16 T cell receptor beta chains from one sample sequenced in a study of shared clonotypes between healthy human individuals. The repertoire was sequenced with immunoSEQ multiplex PCR; TCRdb's copy has only in-frame clones and lacks some. This table has about 1 million clones, 65% to 75% appearing once. Sequencing input: memory CD4+ T cells sorted from blood. Noted subset: CD45RA-negative fraction. These TCRs come from a young man in good health.

The chain employs TRBV18 and TRBJ2-3, with 10 nucleotides matching TRBD1. This CDR3 comprises 17 residues. With 3 bases clipped from V and 1 base from J, the junction kept 7 bases outside the gene matches. CDR1 KGHSH and CDR2 LQKENI come from the germline V gene. The CDR3: CASSPPTGGAGTDTQYF. The CDR3 DNA reads TGTGCCAGCTCACCCCCGACAGGGGGCGCAGGCACAGATACGCAGTATTTT.

This chain joins TRBV5-4 and TRBJ2-7; D is perhaps TRBD1 or TRBD2 (5 bases each). Germline V gene sequence: CDR1 SGHNT, CDR2 YYREEE (reference sequence). The CDR3 is 14 residues long. V lost 4 bases and J 3 bases, leaving 14 bases between the germline ends. CDR3 sequence (DNA): TGTGCCAGCAGCCCACGGGACGGGGACTACGAGCAGTACTTC. Amino acids: CASSPRDGDYEQYF.

The chain uses TRBV2 and TRBJ2-5; D may correspond to TRBD1 or TRBD2 (5 bases each). The germline gives CDR1 SNHLY, CDR2 FYNNEI. This CDR3 is built from 13 residues. V shed 8 bases and J shed 4 bases, with 14 bases lying between them. The CDR3 reads CASARGAAETQYF. The CDR3 coding sequence is TGTGCCAGCGCTCGAGGGGCGGCAGAGACCCAGTACTTC. The full variable domain, with the rest looked up from reference TRBV2 and TRBJ2-5, is EPEVTQTPSHQVTQMGQEVILRCVPISNHLYFYWYRQILGQKVEFLVSFYNNEISEKSEIFDDQFSVERPDGSNFTLKIRSTKLEDSAMYFCASARGAAETQYFGPGTRLLVL.

The rearrangement joins TRBV5-8 to TRBJ2-2; 8 bases are a match to TRBD1. In germline, CDR1 is SGHTS, CDR2 YDEGEE. V shed 3 bases and J 0 bases; nucleotides not matched to a gene: 1. There are 15 residues in the CDR3. This CDR3 reads CASSWTGTNTGELFF. The CDR3 DNA follows: TGTGCCAGCAGCTGGACAGGGACGAACACCGGGGAGCTGTTTTTT.

This clone was seen just once. The chain carries TRBV18 and TRBJ2-7; either TRBD1 or TRBD2 may supply D (5 bases each). The CDR3 length is 14 residues. Trimming took off 3 bases at V and 4 bases at J, with 13 bases between the two ends. Looked up from germline, CDR1 is KGHSH and CDR2 is LQKENI. The CDR3 is CASSPYRDGYEQYF. CDR3 bases: TGTGCCAGCTCACCGTACCGGGACGGTTACGAGCAGTACTTC.

The chain has TRBV6-5 and TRBJ2-7, with D possibly TRBD2 on 6 matching bases. CDR1 and CDR2 from the germline V gene are MNHEY and SVGAGI. The CDR3 extends over 13 amino acids. The ends were cut back, 4 bases at V and 2 bases at J, with 9 bases in the middle. The CDR3 protein is CASSSRETYEQYF. CDR3 coding DNA: TGTGCCAGCAGTTCACGGGAGACCTACGAGCAGTACTTC.

Comment on this clone: A far larger clone lies a single base away; this is likely a read error. The gene calls are TRBV6-6 and TRBJ2-2, with D perhaps given as TRBD1 or TRBD2 (5 bases each). Between the trimmed V and J ends, which lost 5 bases and 4 bases, there was a span of 5 bases. The CDR3 covers 12 residues. The V gene's germline CDR1 is MNHNY and CDR2 SVGAGI (reference sequence). The CDR3 DNA sequence: TGTGCCAGCAGTGGGGGCACCGGGGAGCTGTTTTTT. It encodes CASSGGTGELFF.

This clone was found a few times. The V and J genes are TRBV2 and TRBJ2-7; tentatively, D is TRBD1 or TRBD2 (5 bases each). CDR3 length equals 14 residues. V gave up 5 bases and J gave up 2 bases, with 13 bases separating them. Per the germline V gene, CDR1 is SNHLY and CDR2 is FYNNEI. The CDR3 DNA reads as TGTGCCAGCAGTCTTCGGGGCCGCACCTACGAGCAGTACTTC. Its translation: CASSLRGRTYEQYF.

V gene TRBV19 combines with J gene TRBJ1-4, with D possibly TRBD1 on 5 matching bases. V lost 4 bases and J lost 7, with 16 bases in between. The germline gives CDR1 LNHDA, CDR2 SQIVND (reference sequence). The CDR3 runs 15 residues. CDR3 in amino acids: CASSTGLLRIEKLFF. The DNA of the CDR3 is TGTGCCAGTAGTACGGGACTCCTAAGGATTGAAAAACTGTTTTTT.

V and J are TRBV5-1 and TRBJ1-1; 7 bases map to TRBD1. V was clipped by 3 bases and J by 3 bases; unmatched bases: 2. The germline V gene has CDR1 SGHRS and CDR2 YFSETQ. CDR3 size: 13 residues. The CDR3 region has the DNA TGCGCCAGCAGCTGGGGACAGTACACTGAAGCTTTCTTT. This sequence encodes CASSWGQYTEAFF.

This clone was seen only once. The CDR3 loop is CASSRTGAGAFF. The CDR3 DNA reads TGTGCCAGCAGTAGAACAGGGGCCGGAGCTTTCTTT. The chain has TRBV2 and TRBJ1-1; 7 nucleotides line up with TRBD1. V lost 5 bases to trimming and J lost 10 bases; unmatched junction nucleotides: 7. The CDR3 consists of 12 residues. In germline, CDR1 is SNHLY, CDR2 FYNNEI.

The chain links TRBV19 to TRBJ1-5; D may be TRBD1 (5 bases). V was clipped by 3 bases and J by 7 bases, with 10 bases between them. This CDR3 contains 13 residues. Germline CDR1 is LNHDA and CDR2 is SQIVND (reference sequence). The CDR3 sequence is CASSIGGWQPQHF. In nucleotides, the CDR3 is TGTGCCAGTAGTATCGGGGGATGGCAGCCCCAGCATTTT.

CDR3 sequence (DNA): TGCGCCAGCAGCAGAGGACAGGGAGATACGCAGTATTTT. Protein product: CASSRGQGDTQYF. The V call is TRBV5-1, the J call TRBJ2-3, with 8 nucleotides matching TRBD1. V lost 4 bases to trimming and J lost 5 bases; unmatched junction nucleotides: 3. Germline CDR1 reads SGHRS; CDR2 reads YFSETQ. CDR3 length: 13 residues.

Ten or more counts support this clone. The chain carries TRBV7-9 and TRBJ1-2; D may be TRBD1 (5 bases). The V gene's germline CDR1 is SEHNR and CDR2 FQNEAQ (reference sequence). CDR3 length: 14 amino acids. Trimming took off 7 bases at V and 4 bases at J, with 16 bases between the two ends. DNA for the CDR3: TGTGCCAGCACCCCGGTGGGGCCGGGCTATGGCTACACCTTC. Its protein product is CASTPVGPGYGYTF.

V gene TRBV29-1 combines with J gene TRBJ2-2, with D unclear. The CDR3 contains 13 residues. V lost 4 bases, J lost 0 bases, and 6 bases lay in between. Germline V gene sequence: CDR1 SQVTM, CDR2 ANQGSEA. CDR3 nucleotides: TGCAGCGTTGCGGCTGCGAACACCGGGGAGCTGTTTTTT. It yields the protein CSVAAANTGELFF.

V usage is TRBV28 and J usage is TRBJ1-1; D perhaps matches TRBD1 (6 bases). Trimming shortened V by 8 bases and J by 2 bases, and 12 bases separated the two germline ends. Germline V lookup: CDR1 MDHEN, CDR2 SYDVKM. This CDR3 spans 13 amino acids. The CDR3 sequence: CASGRQANTEAFF. CDR3 sequence (DNA): TGTGCCAGCGGCAGACAGGCTAACACTGAAGCTTTCTTT.